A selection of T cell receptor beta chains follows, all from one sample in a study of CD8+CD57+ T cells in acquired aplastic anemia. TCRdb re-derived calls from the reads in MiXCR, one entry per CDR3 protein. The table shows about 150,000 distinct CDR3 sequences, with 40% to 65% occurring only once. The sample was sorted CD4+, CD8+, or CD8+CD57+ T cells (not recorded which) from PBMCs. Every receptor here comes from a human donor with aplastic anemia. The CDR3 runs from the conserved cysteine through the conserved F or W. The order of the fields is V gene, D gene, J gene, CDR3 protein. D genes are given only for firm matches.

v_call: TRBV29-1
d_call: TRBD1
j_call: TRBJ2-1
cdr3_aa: CSGWDRDYNEQFF

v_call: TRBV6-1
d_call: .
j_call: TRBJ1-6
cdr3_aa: CASKRKENSPLHF

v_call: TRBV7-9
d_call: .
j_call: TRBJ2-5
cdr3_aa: CASSRGGAIYF

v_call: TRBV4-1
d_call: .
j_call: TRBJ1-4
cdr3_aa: CASSQRGGGGEKLFF

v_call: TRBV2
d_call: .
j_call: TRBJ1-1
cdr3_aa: CASRRGNAFF

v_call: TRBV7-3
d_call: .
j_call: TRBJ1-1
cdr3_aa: CASRSRQLEAFF

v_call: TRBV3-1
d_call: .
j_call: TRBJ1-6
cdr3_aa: CASSQHGGALGNSPLHF

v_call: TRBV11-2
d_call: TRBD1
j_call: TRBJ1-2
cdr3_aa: CASSFGQVYTF

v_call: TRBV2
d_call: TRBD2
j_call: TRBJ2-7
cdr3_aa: CASSGLAGGAYEQYF

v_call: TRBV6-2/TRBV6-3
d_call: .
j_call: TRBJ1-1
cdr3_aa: CASSYGMTGNTEAFF

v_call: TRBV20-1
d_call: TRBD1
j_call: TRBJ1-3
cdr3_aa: CSARGQELLSSGNTIYF

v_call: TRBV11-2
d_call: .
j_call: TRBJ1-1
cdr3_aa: CASSLEGGGQEAFF

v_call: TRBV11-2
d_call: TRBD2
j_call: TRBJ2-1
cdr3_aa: CASSLSSGGANEQFF

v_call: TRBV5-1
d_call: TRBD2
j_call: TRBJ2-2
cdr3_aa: CASRPGGTNTGELFF

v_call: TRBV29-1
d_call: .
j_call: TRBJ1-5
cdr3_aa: CSVAGALNQPQHF

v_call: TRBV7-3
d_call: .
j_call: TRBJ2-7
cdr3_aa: CASSSAGSGEQYF

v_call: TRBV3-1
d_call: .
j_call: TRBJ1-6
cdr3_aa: CASSQKVEDNSPLHF

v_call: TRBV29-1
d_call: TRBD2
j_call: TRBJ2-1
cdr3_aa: CSVPGGAVYNEQFF

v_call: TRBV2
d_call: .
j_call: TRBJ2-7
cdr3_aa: CASSFPGTVTYEQYF

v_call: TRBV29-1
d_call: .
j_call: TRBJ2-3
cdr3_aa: CSVEDSGRGTDTQYF

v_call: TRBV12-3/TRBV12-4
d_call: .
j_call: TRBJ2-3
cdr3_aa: CASRGQTLRLASDTQYF